Each of the 11 T cell receptor beta chains below was sequenced from the same sample in a study of shared clonotypes between healthy human individuals. Some clones are missing from TCRdb's copy, which holds only in-frame ones; the method was immunoSEQ multiplex PCR. The sample lists 230,000 or so clones, about 65% occurring once. Input material: memory CD4+ T cells sorted from blood. Subset described: CD45RA-negative fraction. Receptor source: a man between 25 and 39 years old in good health.

This clone was found once. The chain has TRBV6-5 and TRBJ2-5, with D maybe TRBD2 (6 bases). Germline CDR1 and CDR2: MNHEY and SVGAGI. The CDR3 consists of 13 residues. With 5 bases removed from V and 5 bases from J, the gap between germline ends came to 12 bases. Here the CDR3 reads CASSPDAGETQYF. Here the CDR3 DNA reads TGTGCCAGCAGTCCCGACGCGGGGGAGACCCAGTACTTC.

This clone has only one observation. The chain recombines TRBV2 with TRBJ2-4, with TRBD2 matching 9 bases. CDR1 is SNHLY, CDR2 FYNNEI, per germline. Trimming took 7 bases from V and 5 from J; bases not matched to a gene: 6. This CDR3 has 14 amino acids. CDR3 nucleotide sequence: TGTGCCAGCAAGATAGGACTAGCGCAAAACATTCAGTACTTC. Its protein is CASKIGLAQNIQYF.

The chain carries TRBV7-3 and TRBJ2-3, with a possible D match to TRBD1 (5 bases). Germline V CDR1 and CDR2: SGHTA, FQGTGA. V lost 5 bases, J lost 5 bases, and 11 bases lay in between. The CDR3 extends over 13 amino acids. The CDR3 reads CASSPGQGDTQYF. The CDR3 bases are TGTGCCAGCAGCCCCGGCCAGGGAGATACGCAGTATTTT.

The CDR3 nucleotides read TGCGCCAGCAGCCCGGCCGGGGAGCGGGGGTTCTTC. It specifies CASSPAGERGFF. This chain joins TRBV5-1 and TRBJ2-1; 7 bases line up with TRBD2. Trimming took 4 bases from V and 15 from J; bases not matched to a gene: 10. Germline V CDR1 and CDR2: SGHRS, YFSETQ. CDR3 length equals 12 residues.

J is TRBJ2-1 and V is TRBV4-1; 10 positions match TRBD1. The CDR3 runs to 18 residues. The J segment lost 12 bases and the V segment lost 3 bases, leaving 20 bases of the junction unmatched. Germline CDR1 and CDR2: MGHRA and YSYEKL. The CDR3 nucleotides are TGCGCCAGCAGCCATCCCAAAGGCGGGACAGGGGCCTCGATCGGGCAGTTCTTC. Its translation: CASSHPKGGTGASIGQFF.

The V call is TRBV10-2, the J call TRBJ2-2; a weak D match, TRBD2 (6 bases). CDR1 is WSHSY, CDR2 SAAADI, per germline. This CDR3 region has 15 residues. The V end was cut by 3 bases, the J end by 6 bases, with 14 bases between. In nucleotides, the CDR3 is TGCGCCAGCAGTGATCGGGGGACCCAGTCCGGGGAGCTGTTTTTT. Residues: CASSDRGTQSGELFF.

The chain joins TRBV5-4 to TRBJ2-1; TRBD2 matches 9 bases. The CDR3 contains 16 residues. V lost 3 bases, J lost 2 bases, and 6 bases stayed unmatched. In germline, CDR1 is SGHNT, CDR2 YYREEE (reference sequence). The CDR3 coding sequence is TGTGCCAGCAGCTCGCAGACTAGCGGCGCCTACAATGAGCAGTTCTTC. Translated, it gives CASSSQTSGAYNEQFF.

V usage is TRBV7-8 and J usage is TRBJ2-7, with D hard to call. Trimming pared 1 base from V and 3 bases from J, leaving 7 bases between. CDR3 length equals 13 residues. Germline-derived CDR1 and CDR2 are SGHVS and FQNEAQ. The CDR3 bases are TGTGCCAGCAGCTTAGGACTCAACTACGAGCAGTACTTC. As protein: CASSLGLNYEQYF.

This chain joins TRBV5-5 and TRBJ2-1, with 9 bases fitting TRBD2. The germline gives CDR1 SGHKS, CDR2 YYEKEE (reference sequence). This CDR3 contains 14 residues. Trimming removed 6 bases from V and 4 bases from J; junction bases left unmatched: 5. The chain's CDR3 is CASTRTSGYNEQFF. CDR3 coding DNA: TGTGCCAGCACCCGAACTAGCGGGTACAATGAGCAGTTCTTC. Variable domain in full (rest from reference TRBV5-5 and TRBJ2-1): DAGVTQSPTHLIKTRGQQVTLRCSPISGHKSVSWYQQVLGQGPQFIFQYYEKEERGRGNFPDRFSARQFPNYSSELNVNALLLGDSALYLCASTRTSGYNEQFFGPGTRLTVL.

In its sample, this clone was seen a few times. This chain connects TRBV5-1 to TRBJ2-7, with D maybe TRBD2 (6 bases). The germline V and J ends were trimmed by 4 bases and 3 bases, with 8 bases remaining between them. Germline CDR1 is SGHRS and CDR2 is YFSETQ. The CDR3 spans 12 residues. CDR3 nucleotide sequence: TGCGCCAGCAGCGCGGAGGGCTACGAGCAGTACTTC. It codes for CASSAEGYEQYF.

The rearrangement joins TRBV28 to TRBJ1-1; D is ambiguous. The germline V and J ends were trimmed by 4 bases and 4 bases, with 13 bases remaining between them. Germline CDR1 is MDHEN and CDR2 is SYDVKM. The CDR3 is 14 residues long. CDR3 residues: CASSSPGRITEAFF. The CDR3 DNA reads as TGTGCCAGCAGTTCCCCCGGGAGAATCACTGAAGCTTTCTTT.